This T cell receptor (beta chain) stems from a study of blood T cell repertoires in COVID-19 (dated by TCRdb to 2019 to 2021). Concerning the study at large: Collaborator samples came from the United States, Italy and Spain and covered acute and convalescent phases of COVID-19. The dataset comprised deeply sampled blood TCRbeta repertoires from subjects exposed to, actively infected with, or recovered from COVID-19. The repertoires were made available in a free public database intended to serve as a resource for research on the immune response to SARS-CoV-2. HLA class I and class II types, where available, came from metadata supplied by the sample provider rather than from assay-based typing. The prospective study material was composed of cDNA or gDNA derived from T cells, B-cell-depleted T cells, or PBMCs. A de-identified subject ID, COVID-19 status, age in years and sex were almost always included in the sample metadata. The samples were drawn from two sources: the first 160 participants of the ongoing ImmuneRACE study, and 1,000 to 1,500 subjects contributed by 6 global collaborators.

With regard to this clone: Its target antigen remains unknown. The sample holds no much larger clone one base away, and base qualities are not on file.

The collaborating institutions used their own protocols to collect whole blood in K2EDTA tubes. For TCRbeta analysis, collaborators shipped samples in one of three forms: frozen whole blood, isolated PBMCs, or DNA extracted from either of those sample types. TCRbeta CDR3 regions were amplified from genomic DNA by means of the immunoSEQ Assay, a bias-controlled multiplex PCR. Per the source publication's procedure: The number of nucleated cells in each sample was estimated from the amplification of reference gene primers within the assay. To quantify the absolute abundance of each unique TCRbeta CDR3 rearrangement, sequence reads were collapsed and filtered. For each sample, productive Simpson clonality was calculated by taking the square root of Simpson's diversity index across productive rearrangements. Drawn from immuneACCESS, this table holds only the in-frame rearrangements with V and J called that TCRdb kept. Clones are partly lost; checked studies trace under half to an unresolved V gene and leave the rest unexplained. That table supplies the V and J calls and clone size; D and trimming were determined from the DNA. The sample records approximately 30,000 clones, approximately 90% of which are singletons. Clones ranked in the top ten supply around 17% of the sample.

What the work shows at the level of the full study, not this receptor alone: How much clinical and demographic metadata was included differed by source and by participant, and the metadata was provided uncurated.

From V the trimming removes 8 bases and from J it removes 4 bases, while the gene matches leave 8 bases of the junction unaccounted for. Inclusive of the bounding cysteine and phenylalanine, the CDR3 is 15 residues long. The only DNA kept is the CDR3, 45 bases in frame from the first base. Based on the germline V gene (reference sequence), the CDR1 and CDR2 sequences are LGHDT and YNNKEL. Specimen: peripheral blood. The receptor was derived from a human donor in a cohort sampled during active COVID-19. Recombination linked TRBV3-1 (or the pseudogene TRBV3-2) to TRBJ2-1, and 10 junctional nucleotides match TRBD2. The bases read TGTGCCAGCGGACTTTCTAGCGGGGGATACAATGAGCAGTTCTTC. This is translated as CASGLSSGGYNEQFF.